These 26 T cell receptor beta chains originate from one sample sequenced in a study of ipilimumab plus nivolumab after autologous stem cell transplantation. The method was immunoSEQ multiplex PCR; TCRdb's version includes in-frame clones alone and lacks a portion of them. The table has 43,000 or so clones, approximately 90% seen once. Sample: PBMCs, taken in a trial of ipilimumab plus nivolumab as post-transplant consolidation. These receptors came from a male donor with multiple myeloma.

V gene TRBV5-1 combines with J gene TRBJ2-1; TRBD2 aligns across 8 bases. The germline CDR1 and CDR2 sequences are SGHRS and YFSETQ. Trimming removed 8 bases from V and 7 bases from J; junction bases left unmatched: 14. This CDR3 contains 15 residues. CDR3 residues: CASSAGSGGPNEQFF. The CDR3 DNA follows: TGCGCCAGTTCCGCGGGGAGCGGGGGCCCGAATGAGCAGTTCTTC.

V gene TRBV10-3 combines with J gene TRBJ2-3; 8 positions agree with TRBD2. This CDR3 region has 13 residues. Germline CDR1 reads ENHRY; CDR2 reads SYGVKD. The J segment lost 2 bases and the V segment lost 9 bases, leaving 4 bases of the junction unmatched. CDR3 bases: TGTGCCATTGCGGGGGGCCTCACAGATACGCAGTATTTT. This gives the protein CAIAGGLTDTQYF.

CDR3 nucleotides: TGTGCCAGCTCACTCTCCGGAGGGAACACTGAAGCTTTCTTT. Protein sequence: CASSLSGGNTEAFF. J is TRBJ1-1 and V is TRBV18; no definite D call. Germline V lookup: CDR1 KGHSH, CDR2 LQKENI. The V end lost 4 bases, the J end lost 1 base, and 10 bases lay between the germline ends. This CDR3 region has 14 residues. Full variable domain (outside the CDR3, taken from reference TRBV18 and TRBJ1-1): NAGVMQNPRHLVRRRGQEARLRCSPMKGHSHVYWYRQLPEEGLKFMVYLQKENIIDESGMPKERFSAEFPKEGPSILRIQQVVRGDSAAYFCASSLSGGNTEAFFGQGTRLTVV.

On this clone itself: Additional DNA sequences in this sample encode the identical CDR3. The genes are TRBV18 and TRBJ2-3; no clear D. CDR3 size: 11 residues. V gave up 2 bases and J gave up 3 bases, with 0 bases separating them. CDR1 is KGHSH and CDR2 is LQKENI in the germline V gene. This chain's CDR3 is CASSPTDTQYF. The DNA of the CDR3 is TGTGCCAGCTCACCAACAGATACGCAGTATTTT.

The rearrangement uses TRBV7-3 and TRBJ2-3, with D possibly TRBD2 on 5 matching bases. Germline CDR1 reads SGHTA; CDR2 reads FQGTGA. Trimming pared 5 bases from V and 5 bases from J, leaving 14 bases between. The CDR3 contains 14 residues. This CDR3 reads CASSNTGVEDTQYF. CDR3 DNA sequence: TGTGCCAGCAGCAATACCGGGGTAGAAGATACGCAGTATTTT.

The CDR3 nucleotides read TGTGCCAGCAGCGTAGGTACCGAGAGCAACGGGCAGTTCTTC. Its protein product is CASSVGTESNGQFF. V usage is TRBV9 and J usage is TRBJ2-1; D not resolved. V dropped 0 bases and J dropped 12 bases, with 16 bases sitting between them. The CDR3 length is 14 residues. Germline CDR1 SGDLS, CDR2 YYNGEE. Complete variable domain (other parts from reference TRBV9 and TRBJ2-1): DSGVTQTPKHLITATGQRVTLRCSPRSGDLSVYWYQQSLDQGLQFLIQYYNGEERAKGNILERFSAQQFPDLHSELNLSSLELGDSALYFCASSVGTESNGQFFGPGTRLTVL.

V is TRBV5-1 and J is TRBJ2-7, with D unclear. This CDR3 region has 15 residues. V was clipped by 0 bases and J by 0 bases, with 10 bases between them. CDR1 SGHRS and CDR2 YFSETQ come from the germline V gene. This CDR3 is CASSLVDGASYEQYF. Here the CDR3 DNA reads TGCGCCAGCAGCTTGGTAGACGGTGCCTCCTACGAGCAGTACTTC.

In nucleotides, the CDR3 is TGTGCCAGCAGCCTAGGTAGCGGGGGGCCCACAGATACGCAGTATTTT. This translates into CASSLGSGGPTDTQYF. The V gene is TRBV7-2, the J gene TRBJ2-3; 10 bases match TRBD2. The CDR3 sequence is 16 residues long. The V and J ends lost 5 bases and 2 bases, in that order; junction bases with no gene match: 7. Germline V lookup: CDR1 SGHTA, CDR2 FQGNSA.

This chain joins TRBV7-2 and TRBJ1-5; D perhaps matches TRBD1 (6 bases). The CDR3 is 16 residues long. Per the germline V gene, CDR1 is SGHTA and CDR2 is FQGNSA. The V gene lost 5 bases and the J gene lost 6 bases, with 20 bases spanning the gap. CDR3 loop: CASSPETGSIGQPQHF. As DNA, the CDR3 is TGTGCCAGCAGCCCCGAGACAGGATCGATTGGTCAGCCCCAGCATTTT.

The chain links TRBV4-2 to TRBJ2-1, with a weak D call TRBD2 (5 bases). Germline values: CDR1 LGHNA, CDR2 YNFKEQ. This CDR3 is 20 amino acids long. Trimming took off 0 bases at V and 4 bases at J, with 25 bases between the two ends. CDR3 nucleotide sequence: TGTGCCAGCAGCCAAGAACCCTCACGAAATACTAGGGCGGGTTACAATGAGCAGTTCTTC. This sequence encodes CASSQEPSRNTRAGYNEQFF.

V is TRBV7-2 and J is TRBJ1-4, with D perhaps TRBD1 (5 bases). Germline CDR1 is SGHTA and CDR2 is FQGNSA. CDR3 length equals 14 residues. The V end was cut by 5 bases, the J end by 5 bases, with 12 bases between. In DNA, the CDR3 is TGTGCCAGCAGCCTCCGGGACGGGAATGAAAAACTGTTTTTT. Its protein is CASSLRDGNEKLFF.

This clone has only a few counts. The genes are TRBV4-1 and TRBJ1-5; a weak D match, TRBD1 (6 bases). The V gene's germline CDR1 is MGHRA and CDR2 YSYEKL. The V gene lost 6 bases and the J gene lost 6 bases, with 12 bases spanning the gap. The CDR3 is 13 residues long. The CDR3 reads CASSRGGVQPQHF. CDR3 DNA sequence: TGCGCCAGCAGTAGAGGGGGTGTTCAGCCCCAGCATTTT.

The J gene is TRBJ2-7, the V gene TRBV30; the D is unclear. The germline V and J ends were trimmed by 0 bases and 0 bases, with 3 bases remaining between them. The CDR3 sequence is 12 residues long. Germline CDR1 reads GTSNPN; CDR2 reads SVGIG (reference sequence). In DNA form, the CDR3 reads TGTGCCTGGAGTGTTAGCTCCTACGAGCAGTACTTC. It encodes CAWSVSSYEQYF.

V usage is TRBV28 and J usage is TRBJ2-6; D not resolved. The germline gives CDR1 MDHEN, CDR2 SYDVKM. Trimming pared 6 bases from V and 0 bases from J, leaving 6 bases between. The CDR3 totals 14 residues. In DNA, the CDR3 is TGTGCCAGCAGATCCTACTCTGGGGCCAACGTCCTGACTTTC. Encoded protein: CASRSYSGANVLTF.

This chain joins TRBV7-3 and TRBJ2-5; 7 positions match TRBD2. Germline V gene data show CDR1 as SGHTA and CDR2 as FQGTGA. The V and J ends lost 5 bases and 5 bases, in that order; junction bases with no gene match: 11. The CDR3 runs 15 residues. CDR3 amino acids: CASSPRTGRKETQYF. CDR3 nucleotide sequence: TGTGCCAGCAGCCCCCGGACCGGGAGGAAGGAGACCCAGTACTTC.

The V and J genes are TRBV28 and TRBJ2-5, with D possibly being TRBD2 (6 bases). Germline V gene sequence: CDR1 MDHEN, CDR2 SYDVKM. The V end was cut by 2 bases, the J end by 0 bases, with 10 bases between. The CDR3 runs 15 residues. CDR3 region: CASSLIWRDQETQYF. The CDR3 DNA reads TGTGCCAGCAGTTTAATCTGGAGGGACCAAGAGACCCAGTACTTC.

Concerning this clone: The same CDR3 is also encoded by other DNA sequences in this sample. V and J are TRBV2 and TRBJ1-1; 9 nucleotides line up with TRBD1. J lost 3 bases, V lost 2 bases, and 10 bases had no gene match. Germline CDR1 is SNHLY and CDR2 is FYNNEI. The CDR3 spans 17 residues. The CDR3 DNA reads TGTGCCAGCAGTGAACTAGGACAGGGGCGGGGGGACACTGAAGCTTTCTTT. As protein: CASSELGQGRGDTEAFF. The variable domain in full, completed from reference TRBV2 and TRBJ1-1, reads EPEVTQTPSHQVTQMGQEVILRCVPISNHLYFYWYRQILGQKVEFLVSFYNNEISEKSEIFDDQFSVERPDGSNFTLKIRSTKLEDSAMYFCASSELGQGRGDTEAFFGQGTRLTVV.

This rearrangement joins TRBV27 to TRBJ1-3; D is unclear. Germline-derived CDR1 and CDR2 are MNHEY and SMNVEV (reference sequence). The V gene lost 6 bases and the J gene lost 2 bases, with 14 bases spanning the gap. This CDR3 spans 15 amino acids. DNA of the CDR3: TGTGCCAGCAGCCCCGGTGTGGGCCCTGGAAACACCATATATTTT. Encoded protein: CASSPGVGPGNTIYF.

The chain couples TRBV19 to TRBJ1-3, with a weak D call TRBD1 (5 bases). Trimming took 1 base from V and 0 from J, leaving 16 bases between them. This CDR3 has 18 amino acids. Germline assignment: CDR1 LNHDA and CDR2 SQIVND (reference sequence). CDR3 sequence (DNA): TGTGCCAGTAGTATAGGTTCAGGGATTATCCTCTCTGGAAACACCATATATTTT. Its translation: CASSIGSGIILSGNTIYF.

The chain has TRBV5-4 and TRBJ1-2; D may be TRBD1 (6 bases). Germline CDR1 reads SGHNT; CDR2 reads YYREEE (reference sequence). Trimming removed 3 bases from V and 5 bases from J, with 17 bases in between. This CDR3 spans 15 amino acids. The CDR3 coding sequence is TGTGCCAGCAGCTCGACAGGTGGGAATAGATATGGCTACACCTTC. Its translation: CASSSTGGNRYGYTF.

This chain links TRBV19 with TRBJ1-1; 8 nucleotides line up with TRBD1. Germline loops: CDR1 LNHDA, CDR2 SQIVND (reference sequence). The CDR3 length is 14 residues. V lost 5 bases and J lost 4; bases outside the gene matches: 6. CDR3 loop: CASSFTGGPTEAFF. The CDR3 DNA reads TGTGCCAGTAGTTTCACAGGGGGGCCCACTGAAGCTTTCTTT.

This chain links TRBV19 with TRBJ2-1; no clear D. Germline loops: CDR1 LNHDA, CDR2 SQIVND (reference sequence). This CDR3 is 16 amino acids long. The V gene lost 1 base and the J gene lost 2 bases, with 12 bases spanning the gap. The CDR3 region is CASSIGRALTYNEQFF. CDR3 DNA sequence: TGTGCCAGTAGTATAGGCCGGGCCCTCACCTACAATGAGCAGTTCTTC. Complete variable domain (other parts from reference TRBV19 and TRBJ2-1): DGGITQSPKYLFRKEGQNVTLSCEQNLNHDAMYWYRQDPGQGLRLIYYSQIVNDFQKGDIAEGYSVSREKKESFPLTVTSAQKNPTAFYLCASSIGRALTYNEQFFGPGTRLTVL.

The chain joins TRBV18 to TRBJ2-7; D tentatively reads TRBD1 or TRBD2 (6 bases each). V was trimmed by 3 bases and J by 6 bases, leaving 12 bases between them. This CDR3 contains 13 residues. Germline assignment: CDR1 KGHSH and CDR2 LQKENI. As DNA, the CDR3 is TGTGCCAGCTCACCCCTCCCGGGGGCCGAGCAGTACTTC. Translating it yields CASSPLPGAEQYF.

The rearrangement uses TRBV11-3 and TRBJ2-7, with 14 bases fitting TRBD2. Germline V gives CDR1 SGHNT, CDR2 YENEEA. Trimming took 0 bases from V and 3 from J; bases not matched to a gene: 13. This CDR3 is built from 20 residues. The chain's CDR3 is CASSLDLWTSGRTKDYEQYF. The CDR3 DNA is TGTGCCAGCAGCTTAGATCTGTGGACTAGCGGGAGGACTAAAGACTACGAGCAGTACTTC.

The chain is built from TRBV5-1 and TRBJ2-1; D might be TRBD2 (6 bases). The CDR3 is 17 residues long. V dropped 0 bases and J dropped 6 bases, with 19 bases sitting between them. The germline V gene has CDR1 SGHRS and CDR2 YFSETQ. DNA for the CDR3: TGCGCCAGCAGCTTGGTCGTCGCGGGGTCAACGGGCAATGAGCAGTTCTTC. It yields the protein CASSLVVAGSTGNEQFF.

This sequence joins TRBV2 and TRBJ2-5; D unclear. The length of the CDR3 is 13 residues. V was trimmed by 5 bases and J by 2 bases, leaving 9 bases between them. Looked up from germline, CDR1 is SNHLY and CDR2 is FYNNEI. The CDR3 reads CASSSDGQETQYF. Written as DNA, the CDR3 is TGTGCCAGCAGTTCGGACGGGCAAGAGACCCAGTACTTC.